The clone carrying this TCR beta chain showed up just once. Germline-derived CDR1 and CDR2 are SGHRS and YFSETQ. Trimming left V 0 bases short and J 7 bases short, with 16 bases between. This CDR3 has 15 residues. This specimen belongs to a study of blood T cell repertoires in COVID-19. Whole-study context: Italy, Spain and the United States were the sources of the convalescent and acute COVID-19 samples. T cells, B-cell-depleted T cells, or PBMCs provided the cDNA or gDNA that served as material.

Original data processing: Amplification with reference gene primers provided the estimates of nucleated cell counts. Clones were read by immunoSEQ multiplex PCR, and TCRdb kept only the in-frame ones, dropping some. V and J calls and clone size are copied from that table; D and trimming were computed from the DNA. The profile covers over 150,000 clones, with approximately 73% appearing a single time and 3.7% taken by the ten largest. This rearrangement joins TRBV5-1 to TRBJ1-2, with unresolved D. The specimen sequenced was peripheral blood. The receptor's source is an elderly woman with acute or convalescent COVID-19. The CDR3 reads CASSLDEGRTTGYTF. CDR3 sequence (DNA): TGCGCCAGCAGCTTGGATGAGGGCCGCACGACTGGCTACACCTTC.